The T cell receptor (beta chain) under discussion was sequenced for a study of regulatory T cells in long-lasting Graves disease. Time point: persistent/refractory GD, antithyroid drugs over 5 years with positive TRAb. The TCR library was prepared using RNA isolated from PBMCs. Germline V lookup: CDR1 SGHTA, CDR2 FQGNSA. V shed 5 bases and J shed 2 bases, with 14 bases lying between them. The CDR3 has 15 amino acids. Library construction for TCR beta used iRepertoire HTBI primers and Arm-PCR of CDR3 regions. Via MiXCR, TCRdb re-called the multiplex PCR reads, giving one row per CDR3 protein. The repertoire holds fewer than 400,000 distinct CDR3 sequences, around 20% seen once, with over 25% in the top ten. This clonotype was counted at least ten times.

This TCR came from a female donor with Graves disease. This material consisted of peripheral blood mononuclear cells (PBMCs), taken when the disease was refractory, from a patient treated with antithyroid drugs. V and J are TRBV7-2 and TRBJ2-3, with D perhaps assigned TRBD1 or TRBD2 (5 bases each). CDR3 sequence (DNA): TGTGCCAGCAGCCCCGGGACCCTACTCACAGATACGCAGTATTTT. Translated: CASSPGTLLTDTQYF.